A single sample is the source of the 8 T cell receptor beta chains below, sequenced in a study of blood T cells in healthy people across ages. Primed by a sample-barcoded 5' primer and a J-beta primer mix, a second PCR proceeded for about 6 to 12 cycles. A single record per CDR3 protein comes from TCRdb applying MiXCR to the 5' RACE reads. This sample yields some 560,000 distinct CDR3 sequences, of which about 28% are seen a single time; approximately 3.6% belongs to the top ten. The sample also formed part of further work on T cells of mothers and their children.

The sequenced sample consisted of blood. The source is a boy aged 2-9 years in good health.

V gene TRBV3-1 combines with J gene TRBJ2-7, with D possibly TRBD2 on 6 matching bases. V lost 3 bases and J lost 0, with 12 bases in between. CDR1 LGHDT and CDR2 YNNKEL come from the germline V gene (reference sequence). The CDR3 is made up of 15 amino acids. CDR3 amino acids: CASSHRLGLSYEQYF. The CDR3 DNA sequence: TGTGCCAGCAGCCACCGACTAGGGCTCTCCTACGAGCAGTACTTC.

The rearrangement uses TRBV7-2 and TRBJ2-5, with D perhaps TRBD1 or TRBD2 (5 bases each). The V gene lost 3 bases and the J gene lost 7 bases, with 9 bases spanning the gap. Germline V gene lookup returns CDR1 SGHTA and CDR2 FQGNSA. The CDR3 sequence is 12 residues long. The CDR3 DNA is TGTGCCAGCAGCTTTCTGAGGGGGACCCAGTACTTC. Residues: CASSFLRGTQYF.

This clonotype was counted a few times. Here the CDR3 reads CASSRLGTSAPNEQYF. Written as DNA, the CDR3 is TGTGCCAGCAGCCGTTTAGGGACTAGCGCGCCCAACGAGCAGTACTTC. J is TRBJ2-7 and V is TRBV5-4; 10 bases agree with TRBD2. With 4 bases clipped from V and 5 bases from J, the junction kept 12 bases outside the gene matches. The CDR3 is made up of 16 amino acids. Germline loops: CDR1 SGHNT, CDR2 YYREEE (reference sequence).

The chain combines TRBV4-1 with TRBJ2-4; no firm D call. Per the germline V gene, CDR1 is MGHRA and CDR2 is YSYEKL. Between the trimmed V and J ends, which lost 2 bases and 0 bases, there was a span of 5 bases. The CDR3 covers 14 residues. CDR3 coding DNA: TGCGCCAGCAGCCAACCACTAGCCAAAAACATTCAGTACTTC. Encoded protein: CASSQPLAKNIQYF.

The chain links TRBV6-1 to TRBJ1-5, with D tentatively TRBD1 (5 bases). Trimming removed 8 bases at V and 0 bases at J, with 23 bases between. Germline CDR1 and CDR2: MNHNS and SASEGT. The CDR3 extends over 18 amino acids. CDR3 region: CASQVRGGDSYSNQPQHF. DNA for the CDR3: TGTGCCAGCCAAGTGAGGGGAGGGGACTCTTATAGCAATCAGCCCCAGCATTTT.

This clonotype showed up just a few times. The chain uses TRBV5-5 and TRBJ1-6; D remains ambiguous. The CDR3 contains 14 residues. CDR1 SGHKS and CDR2 YYEKEE come from the germline V gene (reference sequence). The V end was cut by 2 bases, the J end by 8 bases, with 11 bases between. The CDR3 nucleotides read TGTGCCAGCAGCTTTAGCGTCCTTGATTCACCCCTCCACTTT. Encoded protein: CASSFSVLDSPLHF.

The chain couples TRBV6-2 or TRBV6-3 to TRBJ1-5, with D maybe TRBD1 (5 bases). This CDR3 is 15 amino acids long. The V end lost 8 bases, the J end lost 0 bases, and 14 bases lay between the germline ends. The germline V gene encodes CDR1 MNHEY and CDR2 SVGEGT. DNA of the CDR3: TGTGCCAGCGCTCGTGACAGCTATAGCAATCAGCCCCAGCATTTT. It specifies CASARDSYSNQPQHF.

This rearrangement joins TRBV20-1 to TRBJ2-7; no clear D. This CDR3 is 14 amino acids long. Trimming shortened V by 1 base and J by 5 bases, and 15 bases separated the two germline ends. Germline CDR1 reads DFQATT; CDR2 reads SNEGSKA (reference sequence). CDR3 nucleotide sequence: TGCAGTGCTAGAGGTAAACAGCCTCGCGACGAGCAGTACTTC. This translates into CSARGKQPRDEQYF.